The 28 T cell receptor beta chains given below trace back to one sample, sequenced in a study of radiotherapy plus CTLA-4 blockade in lung cancer (dated by TCRdb to the late 2010s). The library was prepared using the immunoSEQ multiplex PCR assay. This is the immuneACCESS table as TCRdb keeps it, with only in-frame sequences that have V and J called. A part of the clones is gone; compared with another copy, unresolved V genes explain less than half, and the rest is unexplained. The sample has roughly 85,000 clones on record, about 88% of them singletons. Of the sample, 16% falls within the top ten clones. The sequencing used peripheral blood, collected from a patient treated with radiotherapy plus ipilimumab. The receptors were sampled from a human donor with non-small cell lung cancer that progressed on radiotherapy plus ipilimumab.

CDR3 DNA: TGTGCCAGCAGTTTCGACAGGACGAACACCGGGGAGCTGTTTTTT. This gives the protein CASSFDRTNTGELFF. The rearrangement uses TRBV27 and TRBJ2-2; D perhaps matches TRBD1 (6 bases). The CDR3 is 15 residues long. Trimming removed 3 bases at V and 0 bases at J, with 8 bases between. Germline V gene lookup returns CDR1 MNHEY and CDR2 SMNVEV (reference sequence).

This clone was observed a handful of times. The genes are TRBV6-4 and TRBJ1-6; D is uncertain. V lost 8 bases, J lost 6 bases, and 11 bases lay in between. This CDR3 contains 13 residues. The V gene's germline CDR1 is MRHNA and CDR2 SNTAGT. The CDR3 sequence is CASAPMGNSPLHF. Here the CDR3 DNA reads TGTGCCAGCGCTCCGATGGGTAATTCACCCCTCCACTTT.

This rearrangement joins TRBV19 to TRBJ1-5; D is possibly TRBD1 (5 bases). Looked up from germline, CDR1 is LNHDA and CDR2 is SQIVND (reference sequence). Trimming took 4 bases from V and 5 from J, leaving 15 bases between them. The CDR3 has 15 residues. The CDR3 loop is CASSTGQANYQPQHF. CDR3 sequence (DNA): TGTGCCAGTAGTACCGGACAAGCGAACTATCAGCCCCAGCATTTT.

The gene calls are TRBV27 and TRBJ2-6; 7 bases agree with TRBD1. Germline CDR1 reads MNHEY; CDR2 reads SMNVEV (reference sequence). After removal of 5 bases from V and 2 bases from J, the junction contained 6 bases not matched to a gene. The CDR3 covers 16 residues. The CDR3, as DNA: TGTGCCAGCAGTCGCTCCCAGGGGGCTGGGGCCAACGTCCTGACTTTC. Its protein is CASSRSQGAGANVLTF. Based on the CDR3 plus reference TRBV27 and TRBJ2-6, the full variable domain is EAQVTQNPRYLITVTGKKLTVTCSQNMNHEYMSWYRQDPGLGLRQIYYSMNVEVTDKGDVPEGYKVSRKEKRNFPLILESPSPNQTSLYFCASSRSQGAGANVLTFGAGSRLTVL.

V usage is TRBV28 and J usage is TRBJ2-7; D is perhaps TRBD1 (5 bases). CDR1 is MDHEN, CDR2 SYDVKM, per germline. The CDR3 is 13 amino acids. Trimming took 3 bases from V and 3 from J, leaving 9 bases between them. The DNA of the CDR3 is TGTGCCAGCAGTTTGAGACAGTTCTACGAGCAGTACTTC. Its translation: CASSLRQFYEQYF.

The chain couples TRBV30 to TRBJ2-7, with 8 positions matching TRBD1. V dropped 2 bases and J dropped 6; count of bases not matched to a gene: 12. This CDR3 has 15 residues. Germline CDR1 GTSNPN, CDR2 SVGIG (reference sequence). CDR3 bases: TGTGCCTGGAGTACACAGGGGGTTTTGGTCGGCGAGCAGTACTTC. Translation: CAWSTQGVLVGEQYF.

The J gene is TRBJ2-2, the V gene TRBV4-1; perhaps TRBD2 as D (6 bases). CDR1 and CDR2 (germline): MGHRA, YSYEKL. This CDR3 has 18 residues. Between the trimmed V and J ends, which lost 0 bases and 1 base, there was a span of 15 bases. Here the CDR3 reads CASSQDPWPSENTGELFF. The CDR3 region has the DNA TGCGCCAGCAGCCAAGATCCTTGGCCTAGCGAGAACACCGGGGAGCTGTTTTTT.

This sequence joins TRBV27 and TRBJ2-1; 7 positions agree with TRBD1. With 0 bases clipped from V and 4 bases from J, the junction kept 6 bases outside the gene matches. CDR1 and CDR2 (germline): MNHEY, SMNVEV (reference sequence). The CDR3 loop spans 16 amino acids. The CDR3 coding sequence is TGTGCCAGCAGTTTATCCCCCGGGACAGATTACAATGAGCAGTTCTTC. Amino acids: CASSLSPGTDYNEQFF.

The chain combines TRBV6-1 with TRBJ2-7, with a possible D match to TRBD1 (5 bases). Trimming left V 8 bases short and J 4 bases short, with 18 bases between. CDR3 length: 14 amino acids. Looked up from germline, CDR1 is MNHNS and CDR2 is SASEGT. Here the CDR3 reads CASQGALSPYEQYF. The CDR3 nucleotides are TGTGCCAGCCAAGGGGCCCTAAGTCCGTACGAGCAGTACTTC.

The rearrangement joins TRBV29-1 to TRBJ1-5; D uncertain. Germline V gives CDR1 SQVTM, CDR2 ANQGSEA. This CDR3 comprises 12 residues. Between the trimmed V and J ends, which lost 4 bases and 9 bases, there was a span of 13 bases. CDR3 amino acids: CSVVTGVGPQHF. CDR3 in DNA: TGCAGCGTTGTAACTGGGGTCGGGCCCCAGCATTTT.

This sequence joins TRBV2 and TRBJ1-4, with TRBD1 matching over 10 bases. The junction had 8 bases not matched to a gene; V was cut back by 4 bases and J by 0 bases. CDR3 length: 18 residues. Germline CDR1 reads SNHLY; CDR2 reads FYNNEI. The CDR3: CASSGDRGQRTTNEKLFF. CDR3 nucleotides: TGTGCCAGCAGTGGGGACAGGGGCCAGAGGACAACTAATGAAAAACTGTTTTTT.

The rearrangement uses TRBV18 and TRBJ2-7; D is unresolved. Deletions cut 6 bases from V and 7 bases from J, with 13 bases between. Germline V gene data show CDR1 as KGHSH and CDR2 as LQKENI. The CDR3 runs to 12 residues. The CDR3 loop reads CASSIGPSEQYF. CDR3 DNA: TGTGCCAGCTCCATTGGCCCGTCGGAGCAGTACTTC.

The V gene is TRBV14, the J gene TRBJ1-3; 8 positions match TRBD1. Germline V CDR1 and CDR2: SGHDN, FVKESK. CDR3 length: 15 residues. V lost 3 bases to trimming and J lost 2 bases; unmatched junction nucleotides: 3. CDR3 protein: CASSHTGGAGNTIYF. The CDR3 region has the DNA TGTGCCAGCAGCCATACAGGGGGTGCTGGAAACACCATATATTTT.

This chain uses TRBV6-5 with TRBJ1-5; a weak D match, TRBD1 (6 bases). CDR3 size: 15 residues. Between the trimmed V and J ends, which lost 2 bases and 2 bases, there was a span of 10 bases. The germline V gene encodes CDR1 MNHEY and CDR2 SVGAGI. Here the CDR3 reads CASSYQGRGNQPQHF. CDR3 nucleotide sequence: TGTGCCAGCAGTTACCAGGGGAGAGGCAATCAGCCCCAGCATTTT.

The chain joins TRBV9 to TRBJ2-1; 8 bases align to TRBD2. Germline-derived CDR1 and CDR2 are SGDLS and YYNGEE. V lost 0 bases, J lost 0 bases, and 17 bases stayed unmatched. The CDR3 loop spans 21 amino acids. CDR3 DNA: TGTGCCAGCAGCGTAGGTATGGGATTAGCGGGGCCCTGGAGCTCCTACAATGAGCAGTTCTTC. It yields the protein CASSVGMGLAGPWSSYNEQFF.

A few counts support this clone. V gene TRBV4-3 combines with J gene TRBJ2-7; D remains unclear. The CDR3 contains 13 residues. The germline gives CDR1 LGHNA, CDR2 YSLEER. V was pared by 0 bases and J by 4 bases, with 7 bases between. The CDR3 loop reads CASSQEVRYEQYF. The CDR3 bases are TGCGCCAGCAGCCAAGAGGTCCGGTACGAGCAGTACTTC.

The V gene is TRBV4-1, the J gene TRBJ1-3, with a tentative D call TRBD1 (5 bases). This CDR3 has 17 amino acids. V lost 4 bases, J lost 0 bases, and 16 bases lay in between. Germline CDR1 reads MGHRA; CDR2 reads YSYEKL. CDR3 bases: TGCGCCAGCAGCCTCTACAGGAATTATCTCTCTGGAAACACCATATATTTT. Protein: CASSLYRNYLSGNTIYF.

The rearrangement joins TRBV10-3 to TRBJ2-2, with D tentatively TRBD2 (6 bases). CDR3 length: 14 residues. Germline loops: CDR1 ENHRY, CDR2 SYGVKD. Trimming pared 7 bases from V and 4 bases from J, leaving 13 bases between. CDR3 sequence (DNA): TGTGCCATCAAGTCGGAGGGCGTCACCGGGGAGCTGTTTTTT. This codes for CAIKSEGVTGELFF.

This rearrangement joins TRBV7-8 to TRBJ2-7; 7 bases are shared with TRBD1. The V gene end was trimmed by 2 bases and the J gene end by 1 base; junction bases not matched to a gene: 5. This CDR3 comprises 15 residues. The germline CDR1 and CDR2 sequences are SGHVS and FQNEAQ. CDR3: CASSLSPGQSYEQYF. CDR3 sequence (DNA): TGTGCCAGCAGCTTAAGTCCGGGACAGTCCTACGAGCAGTACTTC.

The chain employs TRBV9 and TRBJ2-7; D tentatively fits TRBD1 or TRBD2 (5 bases each). Germline values: CDR1 SGDLS, CDR2 YYNGEE. This CDR3 is built from 15 residues. V lost 3 bases to trimming and J lost 3 bases, with 16 bases between them. The CDR3 region is CASSGGFGAHYEQYF. The CDR3 region has the DNA TGTGCCAGCAGCGGTGGGTTCGGGGCCCACTACGAGCAGTACTTC.

The V call is TRBV15, the J call TRBJ2-7, with 7 positions matching TRBD1. The CDR3 loop spans 14 amino acids. CDR1 is LNHNV, CDR2 YYDKDF, per germline (reference sequence). Trimming cost V 4 bases and J 4 bases; bases outside gene matches: 7. DNA of the CDR3: TGTGCCACCAGCACACAGGGGAAGAGGTACGAGCAGTACTTC. It is translated as CATSTQGKRYEQYF.

V is TRBV6-1 and J is TRBJ1-6; D not resolved. The germline gives CDR1 MNHNS, CDR2 SASEGT. V dropped 6 bases and J dropped 10 bases, with 13 bases sitting between them. The CDR3 is made up of 13 amino acids. The CDR3 DNA reads as TGTGCCAGCAGGCCTAGACAAGGCTCACCCCTCCACTTT. Its translation: CASRPRQGSPLHF.

This clone appeared a few times. The chain uses TRBV10-3 and TRBJ1-1, with D possibly matching TRBD1 (6 bases). The CDR3 runs to 13 residues. Per germline, CDR1 ENHRY and CDR2 SYGVKD. The V and J ends lost 9 bases and 4 bases respectively, with 15 bases between them. CDR3 amino acids: CAIRGGSLTEAFF. In DNA, the CDR3 is TGTGCCATTCGGGGGGGCAGTCTCACTGAAGCTTTCTTT.

The count of this clone is one. The rearrangement joins TRBV5-5 to TRBJ1-2; possibly TRBD1 for D (5 bases). Germline V lookup: CDR1 SGHKS, CDR2 YYEKEE (reference sequence). Trimming took 3 bases from V and 8 from J, leaving 17 bases between them. There are 14 residues in the CDR3. The CDR3 here is CASSSDSGSYGYTF. DNA for the CDR3: TGTGCCAGCAGCTCAGACAGCGGCTCTTACGGCTACACCTTC. Drawing the rest from reference TRBV5-5 and TRBJ1-2, the complete variable domain is DAGVTQSPTHLIKTRGQQVTLRCSPISGHKSVSWYQQVLGQGPQFIFQYYEKEERGRGNFPDRFSARQFPNYSSELNVNALLLGDSALYLCASSSDSGSYGYTFGSGTRLTVV.

V gene TRBV7-6 combines with J gene TRBJ1-1, with D perhaps TRBD1 (5 bases). V lost 4 bases and J 0 bases, leaving 9 bases between the germline ends. The CDR3 extends over 14 amino acids. From germline, CDR1 is SGHVS and CDR2 FNYEAQ. In nucleotides, the CDR3 is TGTGCCAGCAGCTCGGGACGGGTGAACACTGAAGCTTTCTTT. Translating it yields CASSSGRVNTEAFF.

The V gene is TRBV27, the J gene TRBJ2-4, with 7 bases identical to TRBD2. In germline, CDR1 is MNHEY, CDR2 SMNVEV (reference sequence). The V gene end was trimmed by 3 bases and the J gene end by 9 bases; junction bases not matched to a gene: 8. The CDR3 is 14 amino acids. The CDR3 region has the DNA TGTGCCAGCAGTTTTCAAGGTTCTAGCGGCATTCAGTACTTC. The encoded protein is CASSFQGSSGIQYF.

The chain is built from TRBV5-3 and TRBJ2-7; D could derive from TRBD1 or TRBD2 (5 bases each). TRBV5-3 is an ORF, and what it does is uncertain. Trimming cost V 4 bases and J 3 bases, with 17 bases left between them. The CDR3 has 15 amino acids. CDR3 nucleotide sequence: TGTGCCAGAAGCCCGGGACCCCCGAACGACTACGAGCAGTACTTC. This encodes CARSPGPPNDYEQYF.

This clone appeared a few times. The chain carries TRBV18 and TRBJ2-7; D not resolved. Trimming shortened V by 6 bases and J by 2 bases, and 14 bases separated the two germline ends. The CDR3 is 14 amino acids. From germline, CDR1 is KGHSH and CDR2 LQKENI. The CDR3 sequence is CASSDTIITYEQYF. The CDR3 nucleotides read TGTGCCAGCTCGGATACCATTATAACCTACGAGCAGTACTTC.